Listed below are T cell receptor beta chains from one sample, sequenced in a study of blood T cell repertoires in COVID-19. Sequenced by immunoSEQ multiplex PCR; TCRdb stores in-frame clones only, minus some. The data show around 220,000 clones, with around four fifths seen just once and roughly 4% held by the top ten. The sample was peripheral blood. All receptors come from a woman aged 35 to 49 with active or convalescent COVID-19. Each CDR3 is given with its conserved first and last residue. The order of the fields is J gene, clone size, D gene, V gene, CDR3 protein, CDR3 DNA. D genes are given only for firm matches. Not every row has a clone size; where given, it reads once, few, many or a size class.

j_call: TRBJ1-4
clone_size: -
d_call: -
v_call: TRBV10-3
cdr3_aa: CAISESAGPDEKLFF
cdr3_nt: TGTGCCATCAGTGAGTCCGCAGGCCCAGATGAAAAACTGTTTTTT

j_call: TRBJ1-5
clone_size: -
d_call: -
v_call: TRBV3-1/TRBV3-2
cdr3_aa: CASSQDLHTTQHF
cdr3_nt: TGTGCCAGCAGCCAAGATTTGCACACGACCCAGCATTTT

j_call: TRBJ1-5
clone_size: -
d_call: -
v_call: TRBV6-2/TRBV6-3
cdr3_aa: CASSYLRVDQPQHF
cdr3_nt: TGTGCCAGCAGTTACCTCAGGGTCGACCAGCCCCAGCATTTT

j_call: TRBJ1-1
clone_size: -
d_call: -
v_call: TRBV12-3/TRBV12-4
cdr3_aa: CASSLVRDTEAFF
cdr3_nt: TGTGCCAGCAGTTTAGTGAGGGACACTGAAGCTTTCTTT

j_call: TRBJ1-6
clone_size: -
d_call: TRBD1
v_call: TRBV10-3
cdr3_aa: CAISATGGEGNHSPLHF
cdr3_nt: TGTGCCATCAGCGCGACAGGGGGCGAGGGAAACCATTCACCCCTCCACTTT

j_call: TRBJ1-4
clone_size: -
d_call: -
v_call: TRBV11-2
cdr3_aa: CASTPDSLGNEKLFF
cdr3_nt: TGTGCCAGCACCCCCGACTCGCTCGGTAATGAAAAACTGTTTTTT

j_call: TRBJ2-3
clone_size: -
d_call: TRBD1
v_call: TRBV7-9
cdr3_aa: CASSRQGATSTDTQYF
cdr3_nt: TGTGCCAGCAGCCGACAGGGGGCGACTAGCACAGATACGCAGTATTTT

j_call: TRBJ2-3
clone_size: -
d_call: TRBD2
v_call: TRBV4-2
cdr3_aa: CASSPGGPLDTQYF
cdr3_nt: TGTGCCAGCAGCCCGGGGGGGCCCTTAGATACGCAGTATTTT

j_call: TRBJ1-3
clone_size: -
d_call: TRBD1
v_call: TRBV9
cdr3_aa: CASSVAGTGGYSGNTIYF
cdr3_nt: TGTGCCAGCAGCGTAGCCGGGACAGGGGGTTACTCTGGAAACACCATATATTTT

j_call: TRBJ1-2
clone_size: -
d_call: -
v_call: TRBV19
cdr3_aa: CASSLQPGHPQRGYGYTF
cdr3_nt: TGTGCCAGTAGCTTACAACCGGGACACCCTCAGAGGGGCTATGGCTACACCTTC

j_call: TRBJ1-2
clone_size: -
d_call: TRBD1
v_call: TRBV30
cdr3_aa: CAFTTRTGGLSGYTF
cdr3_nt: TGTGCCTTCACGACAAGGACAGGGGGCTTGAGTGGCTACACCTTC

j_call: TRBJ2-5
clone_size: -
d_call: -
v_call: TRBV3-1/TRBV3-2
cdr3_aa: CASSQDSTTETQYF
cdr3_nt: TGTGCCAGCAGCCAAGATAGTACTACTGAGACCCAGTACTTC

j_call: TRBJ1-2
clone_size: -
d_call: -
v_call: TRBV7-9
cdr3_aa: CASSLSQANYGYTF
cdr3_nt: TGTGCCAGCAGCTTGAGCCAAGCTAACTATGGCTACACCTTC

j_call: TRBJ1-6
clone_size: -
d_call: -
v_call: TRBV14
cdr3_aa: CASSLLGLNNSPLHF
cdr3_nt: TGTGCCAGCAGCCTCCTTGGGCTTAATAATTCACCCCTCCACTTT

j_call: TRBJ2-1
clone_size: -
d_call: -
v_call: TRBV14
cdr3_aa: CASSQDLDSRQFF
cdr3_nt: TGTGCCAGCAGCCAAGACCTGGACTCAAGGCAGTTCTTC

j_call: TRBJ1-6
clone_size: -
d_call: TRBD1
v_call: TRBV5-1
cdr3_aa: CASSLRGQGGSSPLHF
cdr3_nt: TGCGCCAGCAGCTTGAGAGGACAGGGCGGGAGTTCACCCCTCCACTTT

j_call: TRBJ1-1
clone_size: -
d_call: -
v_call: TRBV2
cdr3_aa: CASSVSGNTEAFF
cdr3_nt: TGTGCCAGCAGTGTTAGCGGGAACACTGAAGCTTTCTTT

j_call: TRBJ1-1
clone_size: few
d_call: TRBD1
v_call: TRBV6-1
cdr3_aa: CASSALRTGGMNTEAFF
cdr3_nt: TGTGCCAGCAGTGCATTGAGGACAGGGGGCATGAACACTGAAGCTTTCTTT

j_call: TRBJ1-1
clone_size: -
d_call: -
v_call: TRBV30
cdr3_aa: CAWSVDWNTEAFF
cdr3_nt: TGTGCCTGGAGTGTGGACTGGAACACTGAAGCTTTCTTT

j_call: TRBJ2-7
clone_size: -
d_call: -
v_call: TRBV5-5
cdr3_aa: CASSTGSSYEQYF
cdr3_nt: TGTGCCAGCTCGACAGGAAGCTCCTACGAGCAGTACTTC

j_call: TRBJ1-1
clone_size: -
d_call: -
v_call: TRBV19
cdr3_aa: CASKGQARTEAFF
cdr3_nt: TGTGCCTCCAAGGGGCAGGCCCGCACTGAAGCTTTCTTT

j_call: TRBJ2-2
clone_size: -
d_call: -
v_call: TRBV13
cdr3_aa: CASSPLGVAGYDTGELFF
cdr3_nt: TGTGCCAGCAGCCCGTTAGGTGTCGCAGGGTACGACACCGGGGAGCTGTTTTTT

j_call: TRBJ1-6
clone_size: -
d_call: -
v_call: TRBV5-6
cdr3_aa: CASSLGQGQSPLHF
cdr3_nt: TGTGCCAGCAGCTTGGGGCAGGGACAATCACCCCTCCACTTT